The entry below gives a single TCR beta chain sequence along with its context. This sample is drawn from a study of blood T cell repertoires in COVID-19. Whole-study context: PBMCs, B-cell-depleted T cells, or T cells were the source of the cDNA or gDNA that made up the material.

Germline lookup yields CDR1 MGHRA and CDR2 YSYEKL. The V and J ends lost 0 bases and 0 bases respectively, with 15 bases between them. The CDR3 is made up of 18 amino acids. Authors' processing steps: How many nucleated cells were present was estimated from reference gene primer amplification. TCRdb keeps only in-frame clones here, not all; method: immunoSEQ multiplex PCR. The D gene and trimming were derived from the DNA, and the V and J assignments and clone size from that table. In the table there are 250,000 or so clones, about 68% of which are singletons. The TCR sequence derives from a woman aged 80 or over with acute or convalescent COVID-19. This rearrangement joins TRBV4-1 to TRBJ1-5, with D possibly TRBD1 on 5 matching bases. Sequencing was carried out using peripheral blood. The CDR3 loop reads CASSQEGRAVSSNQPQHF. CDR3 DNA: TGCGCCAGCAGCCAAGAGGGCAGGGCTGTTAGTAGCAATCAGCCCCAGCATTTT.